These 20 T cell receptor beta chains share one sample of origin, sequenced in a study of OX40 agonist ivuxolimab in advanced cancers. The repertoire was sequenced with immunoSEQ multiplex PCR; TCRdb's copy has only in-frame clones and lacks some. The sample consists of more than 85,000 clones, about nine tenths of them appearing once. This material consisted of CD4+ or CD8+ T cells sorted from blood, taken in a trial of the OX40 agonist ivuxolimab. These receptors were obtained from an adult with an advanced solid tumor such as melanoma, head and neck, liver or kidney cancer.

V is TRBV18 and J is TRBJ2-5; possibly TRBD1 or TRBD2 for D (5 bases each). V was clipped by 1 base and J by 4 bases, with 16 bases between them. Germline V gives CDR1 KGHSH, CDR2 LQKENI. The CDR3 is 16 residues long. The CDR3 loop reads CASSPQGTGGRETQYF. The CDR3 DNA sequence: TGTGCCAGCTCACCACAGGGGACGGGTGGAAGAGAGACCCAGTACTTC.

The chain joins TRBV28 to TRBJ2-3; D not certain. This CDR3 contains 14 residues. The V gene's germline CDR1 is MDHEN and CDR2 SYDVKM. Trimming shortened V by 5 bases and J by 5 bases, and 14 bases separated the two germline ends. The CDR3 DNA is TGTGCCAGCAGTCTACCGGACCGCCTAGATACGCAGTATTTT. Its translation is CASSLPDRLDTQYF. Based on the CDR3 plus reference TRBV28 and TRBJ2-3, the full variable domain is DVKVTQSSRYLVKRTGEKVFLECVQDMDHENMFWYRQDPGLGLRLIYFSYDVKMKEKGDIPEGYSVSREKKERFSLILESASTNQTSMYLCASSLPDRLDTQYFGPGTRLTVL.

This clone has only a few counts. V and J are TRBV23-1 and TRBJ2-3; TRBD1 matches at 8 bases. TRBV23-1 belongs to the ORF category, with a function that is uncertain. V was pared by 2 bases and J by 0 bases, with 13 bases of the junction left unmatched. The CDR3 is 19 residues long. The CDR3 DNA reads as TGCGCCAGCAGTCAAATCGAAGTGGACAGGGAACTTAGCACAGATACGCAGTATTTT. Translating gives CASSQIEVDRELSTDTQYF.

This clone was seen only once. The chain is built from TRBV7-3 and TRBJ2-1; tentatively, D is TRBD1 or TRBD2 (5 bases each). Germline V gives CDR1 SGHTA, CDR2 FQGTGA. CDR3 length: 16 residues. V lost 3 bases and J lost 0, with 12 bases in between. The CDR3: CASSFGGPSSYNEQFF. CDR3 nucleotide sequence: TGTGCCAGCAGCTTTGGGGGACCTAGCTCCTACAATGAGCAGTTCTTC.

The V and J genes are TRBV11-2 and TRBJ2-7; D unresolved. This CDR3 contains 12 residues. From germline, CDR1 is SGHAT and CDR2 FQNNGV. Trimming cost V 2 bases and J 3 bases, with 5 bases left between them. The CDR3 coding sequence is TGTGCCAGCAGCTTATTCAGCTACGAGCAGTACTTC. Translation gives CASSLFSYEQYF.

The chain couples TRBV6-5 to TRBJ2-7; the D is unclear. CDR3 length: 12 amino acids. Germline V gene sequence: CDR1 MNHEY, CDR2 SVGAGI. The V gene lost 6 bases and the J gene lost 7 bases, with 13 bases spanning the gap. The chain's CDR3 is CASSRNVGEQYF. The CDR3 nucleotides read TGTGCCAGCAGCCGTAACGTGGGGGAGCAGTACTTC.

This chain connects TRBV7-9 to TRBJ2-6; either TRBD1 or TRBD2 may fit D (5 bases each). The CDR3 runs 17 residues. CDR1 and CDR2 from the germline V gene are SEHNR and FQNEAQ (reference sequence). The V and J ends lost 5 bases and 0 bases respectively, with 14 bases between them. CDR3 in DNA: TGTGCCAGCAGCATCCGGGACCCCTTCTCTGGGGCCAACGTCCTGACTTTC. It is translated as CASSIRDPFSGANVLTF.

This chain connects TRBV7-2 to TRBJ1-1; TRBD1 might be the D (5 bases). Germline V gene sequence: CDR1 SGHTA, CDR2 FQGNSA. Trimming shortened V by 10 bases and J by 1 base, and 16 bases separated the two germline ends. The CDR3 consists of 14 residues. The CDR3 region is CATSPLTANTEAFF. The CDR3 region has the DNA TGTGCCACCAGTCCTTTGACAGCGAACACTGAAGCTTTCTTT.

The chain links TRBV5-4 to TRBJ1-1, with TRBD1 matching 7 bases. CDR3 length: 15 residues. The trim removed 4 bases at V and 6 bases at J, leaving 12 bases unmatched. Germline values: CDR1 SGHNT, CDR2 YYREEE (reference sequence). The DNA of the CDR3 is TGTGCCAGCAGCGCGTCGACCCAACAGGGGTCTGAAGCTTTCTTT. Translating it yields CASSASTQQGSEAFF.

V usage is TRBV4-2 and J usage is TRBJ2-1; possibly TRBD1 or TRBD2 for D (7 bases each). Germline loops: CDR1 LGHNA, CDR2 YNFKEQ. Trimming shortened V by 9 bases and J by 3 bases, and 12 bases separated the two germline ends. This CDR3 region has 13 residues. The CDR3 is CARTGRDYNEQFF. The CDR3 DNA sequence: TGTGCCAGGACAGGGAGGGACTACAATGAGCAGTTCTTC.

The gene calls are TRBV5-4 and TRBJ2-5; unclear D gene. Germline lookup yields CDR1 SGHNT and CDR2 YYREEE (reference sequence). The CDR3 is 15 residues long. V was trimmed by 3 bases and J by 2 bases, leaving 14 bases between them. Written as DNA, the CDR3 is TGTGCCAGCAGCTGGGGAATCGGCGTGCAAGAGACCCAGTACTTC. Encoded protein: CASSWGIGVQETQYF.

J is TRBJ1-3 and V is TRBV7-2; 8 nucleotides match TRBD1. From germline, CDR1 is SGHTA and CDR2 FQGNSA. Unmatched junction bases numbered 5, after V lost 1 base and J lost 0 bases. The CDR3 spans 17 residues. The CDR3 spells CASSLGGQAFSGNTIYF. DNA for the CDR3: TGTGCCAGCAGCTTAGGGGGACAGGCGTTCTCTGGAAACACCATATATTTT.

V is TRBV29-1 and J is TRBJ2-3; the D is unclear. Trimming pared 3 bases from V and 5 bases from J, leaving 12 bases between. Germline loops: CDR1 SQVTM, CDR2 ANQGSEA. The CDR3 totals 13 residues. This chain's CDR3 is CSVEVWAGDTQYF. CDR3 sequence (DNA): TGCAGCGTTGAGGTGTGGGCCGGAGATACGCAGTATTTT.

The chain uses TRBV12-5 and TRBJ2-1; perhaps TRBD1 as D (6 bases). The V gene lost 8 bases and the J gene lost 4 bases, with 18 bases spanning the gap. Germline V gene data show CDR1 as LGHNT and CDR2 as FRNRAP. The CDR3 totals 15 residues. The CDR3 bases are TGTGCTAGTTCTGAAGGGGGATATAGTTACAATGAGCAGTTCTTC. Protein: CASSEGGYSYNEQFF.

CDR3: CASSGGTANTGELFF. The CDR3, as DNA: TGTGCCAGTAGTGGGGGGACGGCAAACACCGGGGAGCTGTTTTTT. This chain joins TRBV19 and TRBJ2-2; D might be TRBD2 (6 bases). Trimming stripped 5 bases from V and 2 bases from J, with 12 bases between. The CDR3 is 15 amino acids. Germline values: CDR1 LNHDA, CDR2 SQIVND (reference sequence).

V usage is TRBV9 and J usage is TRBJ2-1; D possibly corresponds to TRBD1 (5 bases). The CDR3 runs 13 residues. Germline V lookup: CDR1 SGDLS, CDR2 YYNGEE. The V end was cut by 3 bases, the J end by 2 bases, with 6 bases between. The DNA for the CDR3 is TGTGCCAGCAGCGGACAGACCTACAATGAGCAGTTCTTC. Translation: CASSGQTYNEQFF. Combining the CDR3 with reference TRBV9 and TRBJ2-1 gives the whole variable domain DSGVTQTPKHLITATGQRVTLRCSPRSGDLSVYWYQQSLDQGLQFLIQYYNGEERAKGNILERFSAQQFPDLHSELNLSSLELGDSALYFCASSGQTYNEQFFGPGTRLTVL.

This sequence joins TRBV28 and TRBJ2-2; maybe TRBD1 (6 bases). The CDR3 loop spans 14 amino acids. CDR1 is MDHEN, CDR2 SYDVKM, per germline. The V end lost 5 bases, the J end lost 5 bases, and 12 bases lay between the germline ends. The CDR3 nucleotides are TGTGCCAGCAGTACGACTACAGGGACCGGGGAGCTGTTTTTT. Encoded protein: CASSTTTGTGELFF.

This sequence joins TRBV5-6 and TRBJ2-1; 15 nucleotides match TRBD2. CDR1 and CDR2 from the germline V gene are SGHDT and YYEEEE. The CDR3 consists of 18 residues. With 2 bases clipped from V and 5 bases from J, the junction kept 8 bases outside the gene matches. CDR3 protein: CASSLRTSGRVSHNEQFF. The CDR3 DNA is TGTGCCAGCAGCTTAAGGACTAGCGGGAGGGTCTCGCACAATGAGCAGTTCTTC.

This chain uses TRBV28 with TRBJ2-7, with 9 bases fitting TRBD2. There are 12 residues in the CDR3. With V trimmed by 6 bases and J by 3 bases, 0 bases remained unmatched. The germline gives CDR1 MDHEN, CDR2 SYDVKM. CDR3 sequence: CASRAGGYEQYF. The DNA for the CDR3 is TGTGCCAGCAGAGCGGGAGGCTACGAGCAGTACTTC.

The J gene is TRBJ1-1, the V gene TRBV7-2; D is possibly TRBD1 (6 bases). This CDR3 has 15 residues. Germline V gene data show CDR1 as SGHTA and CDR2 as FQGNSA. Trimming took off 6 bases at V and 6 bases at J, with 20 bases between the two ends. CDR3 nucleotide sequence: TGTGCCAGCAGAGCTCTCCCCCTCAGGGGTCCTGAAGCTTTCTTT. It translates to CASRALPLRGPEAFF.